This is a list of T cell receptor beta chains from one sample in a study of T-cell memory formation after mild COVID-19. In TCRdb, the 5' RACE reads were re-called with MiXCR into one record per CDR3 protein. The data show 350,000 to 500,000 distinct CDR3 sequences, with about 19% seen just once and around 9.2% held by the top ten. Sequenced material: PBMCs or a T cell subset sorted from them (not recorded which). The receptors were gathered from an adult woman who had mild COVID-19 (a few samples of this study predate the infection). Cell type and time point are not known. Both conserved end residues are part of each CDR3. The D gene is left open where the match is weak. For some rows the clone size is stated as once, few or many, or as a class when expanded; others skip it.

j_call cdr3_length clone_size d_call v_call cdr3_nt cdr3_aa
TRBJ2-1 15 few TRBD2 TRBV7-8 TGTGCCAGCAGGCTTAGCGGGAGGAGAGGCAATGAGCAGTTCTTC CASRLSGRRGNEQFF
TRBJ2-2 15 many TRBD1 TRBV12-3/TRBV12-4 TGTGCCAGCAGTTCGGGGACAGGGTTCACCGGGGAGCTGTTTTTT CASSSGTGFTGELFF
TRBJ2-1 15 few TRBD2 TRBV7-9 TGTGCCAGCAGCTTCGAACTAGCGGGGGGTGATGAGCAGTTCTTC CASSFELAGGDEQFF
TRBJ1-2 13 few - TRBV5-1 TGCGCCAGCAGCGTAGGACAGAGATATGGCTACACCTTC CASSVGQRYGYTF
TRBJ1-1 15 - - TRBV12-3/TRBV12-4 TGTGCCAGCAGTTTGGGGAGTAGGTCGGACACTGAAGCTTTCTTT CASSLGSRSDTEAFF
TRBJ2-3 16 - - TRBV4-1 TGCGCCAGCAGGAAGGCCGGGACCCAATTCACAGATACGCAGTATTTT CASRKAGTQFTDTQYF
TRBJ2-2 15 - TRBD2 TRBV20-1 TGCAGTGCTGCCGATAGCGGGAGGGGAACCGGGGAGCTGTTTTTT CSAADSGRGTGELFF
TRBJ1-2 16 - - TRBV7-9 TGTGCCAGCAGCTTAGCCGTTGGGGTACATAGCTATGGCTACACCTTC CASSLAVGVHSYGYTF
TRBJ1-5 14 few - TRBV27 TGTGCCAGCGGTGGGGGGTTGAGCAATCAGCCCCAGCATTTT CASGGGLSNQPQHF
TRBJ2-4 19 - TRBD1 TRBV12-3/TRBV12-4 TGTGCCAGCAGAGCCCTCGGGACAGGGAGTTTCGTGGCCAAAAACATTCAGTACTTC CASRALGTGSFVAKNIQYF
TRBJ2-1 15 many TRBD2 TRBV7-9 TGTGCCAGCAGCTCAGCGGGGGGGCTAGGGAATGAGCAGTTCTTC CASSSAGGLGNEQFF
TRBJ1-2 18 - - TRBV4-2 TGTGCCAGCAGCCAGTTTGAGGGCAGAGGGTCGAGGAACTATGGCTACACCTTC CASSQFEGRGSRNYGYTF
TRBJ2-1 14 - TRBD1 TRBV24-1 TGTGCCACCAGCGGGACAGGGGTGGGCAATGAGCAGTTCTTC CATSGTGVGNEQFF
TRBJ2-5 15 few - TRBV7-2 TGTGCCAGCAGCTTGACTCGTAGCGGTCGTGAGACCCAGTACTTC CASSLTRSGRETQYF
TRBJ2-3 16 few - TRBV7-6 TGTGCCAGCAGCCCCCAGGCGGCAACTAGCACAGATACGCAGTATTTT CASSPQAATSTDTQYF
TRBJ1-3 14 few - TRBV12-3/TRBV12-4 TGTGCCAGCACTCGAGGGGCTACTGGAAACACCATATATTTT CASTRGATGNTIYF
TRBJ1-2 16 - - TRBV24-1 TGTGCCACCAGTCAGAGTGGCGACAGGTATAACTATGGCTACACCTTC CATSQSGDRYNYGYTF
TRBJ2-1 16 - TRBD2 TRBV7-9 TGTGCCAGCAGCTTAGAAGCGGGGCACTCCTACAATGAGCAGTTCTTC CASSLEAGHSYNEQFF
TRBJ1-1 16 few TRBD1 TRBV12-3/TRBV12-4 TGTGCCAGCAGTTGGACAGGGCAGGGGAGAAACACTGAAGCTTTCTTT CASSWTGQGRNTEAFF
TRBJ1-6 19 - - TRBV7-6 TGTGCCAGCAGCTTAGTAGCGCCGGGCGCGAGCTCCTATAATTCACCCCTCCACTTT CASSLVAPGASSYNSPLHF
TRBJ1-2 16 few TRBD1 TRBV24-1 TGTGCCACCAGTGATGTAAGCGGGACAGGGCTCGAAGGCTACACCTTC CATSDVSGTGLEGYTF
TRBJ2-4 17 - TRBD1 TRBV18 TGTGCCAGCTCACCCGAGAGGACAGGTGGGGGTCGGAACATTCAGTACTTC CASSPERTGGGRNIQYF
TRBJ2-3 14 - - TRBV5-1 TGCGCCAGCAGCTGGGGGACGACCACAGATACGCAGTATTTT CASSWGTTTDTQYF
TRBJ2-1 15 few - TRBV9 TGTGCCAGCAGCGTAGGGGGCCGAGGGGCCATTGAGCAGTTCTTC CASSVGGRGAIEQFF
TRBJ2-2 16 few TRBD2 TRBV7-2 TGTGCCAGCAGCTTTAGACTAGCGGGGGCGATGGGGGAGCTGTTTTTT CASSFRLAGAMGELFF
TRBJ2-2 16 few TRBD2 TRBV7-9 TGTGCCAGCAGCTCGTACCTAGCGGGGGCGCCGAGGGAGCTGTTTTTT CASSSYLAGAPRELFF
TRBJ2-1 16 - TRBD2 TRBV24-1 TGTGCCACCAGTGACACTAGCGGAAGCTCCTACAATGAGCAGTTCTTC CATSDTSGSSYNEQFF
TRBJ2-7 15 - - TRBV9 TGTGCCAGCAGCGTAGGGGGTAACGGAGCCTACGAGCAGTACTTC CASSVGGNGAYEQYF
TRBJ2-1 17 - TRBD2 TRBV7-3 TGTGCCAGCAGCCTAATGACTAGCGGGGGGATTAAGAATGAGCAGTTCTTC CASSLMTSGGIKNEQFF
TRBJ1-5 14 few TRBD1 TRBV23-1 TGCGCCAGCAGTCACCCGGGACAGGGGGGGCCCCAGCATTTT CASSHPGQGGPQHF
TRBJ1-5 14 few - TRBV7-2 TGTGCCAGCAGCTTAATCCCTCCGGATCAGCCCCAGCATTTT CASSLIPPDQPQHF
TRBJ1-5 18 few - TRBV19 TGTGCCAGTAGTTCGACAGGTCCGGGTTTCCGAGCCGATCAGCCCCAGCATTTT CASSSTGPGFRADQPQHF
TRBJ1-2 14 - - TRBV30 TGTGCCTGGAGTTGGGGGTTAGAGAACTATGGCTACACCTTC CAWSWGLENYGYTF
TRBJ1-2 13 few - TRBV7-8 TGTGCCAGCAGCTCGAATCTAAACTATGGCTACACCTTC CASSSNLNYGYTF
TRBJ2-7 12 few - TRBV15 TGTGCCACCAGCAGATCAGGATACGAGCAGTACTTC CATSRSGYEQYF